These 29 T cell receptor beta chains came from one sample sequenced in a study of control samples from healthy donors and cancer patients. TCRdb's table, derived via immunoSEQ multiplex PCR, lists solely in-frame clones and lacks some. The repertoire holds 150,000 to 180,000 clones, with approximately 93% as singletons. Sequenced: blood. Source of these receptors: a man between 40 and 49 years old in good health.

This clone was seen only once. The rearrangement joins TRBV7-2 to TRBJ2-7; D is undetermined. CDR1 SGHTA and CDR2 FQGNSA come from the germline V gene. V was shortened by 5 bases and J by 0 bases, with 11 bases between the two germline ends. The CDR3 spans 14 residues. This chain's CDR3 is CASSPGRSSYEQYF. CDR3 sequence (DNA): TGTGCCAGCAGCCCCGGTCGAAGCTCCTACGAGCAGTACTTC.

The chain uses TRBV7-9 and TRBJ1-6; D is unresolved. Trimming left V 5 bases short and J 0 bases short, with 11 bases between. Germline CDR1 and CDR2: SEHNR and FQNEAQ (reference sequence). CDR3 length: 16 amino acids. The CDR3 nucleotides read TGTGCCAGCAGCCCCGCGACGAGCTCCTATAATTCACCCCTCCACTTT. As protein: CASSPATSSYNSPLHF.

The chain uses TRBV6-1 and TRBJ1-4; 8 bases match TRBD1. The germline V gene has CDR1 MNHNS and CDR2 SASEGT. The CDR3 is 17 residues long. Trimming removed 3 bases from V and 5 bases from J; junction bases left unmatched: 11. Here the CDR3 reads CASSEAQTGGGNEKLFF. The CDR3 bases are TGTGCCAGCAGTGAGGCTCAAACAGGGGGGGGAAATGAAAAACTGTTTTTT.

The gene calls are TRBV6-5 and TRBJ1-4; tentatively, D is TRBD1 (5 bases). The CDR3 consists of 14 residues. Trimming took 8 bases from V and 8 from J, leaving 18 bases between them. CDR1 MNHEY and CDR2 SVGAGI come from the germline V gene. Here the CDR3 DNA reads TGTGCCAGCCTAACCGGGACTTGGGGGGAAAAACTGTTTTTT. It codes for CASLTGTWGEKLFF.

V gene TRBV6-5 combines with J gene TRBJ1-4; maybe TRBD1 (6 bases). V lost 6 bases and J 7 bases, leaving 18 bases between the germline ends. The CDR3 has 15 amino acids. Germline V gene lookup returns CDR1 MNHEY and CDR2 SVGAGI. CDR3 sequence reads: CASRPQGRYFEKLFF. CDR3 in DNA: TGTGCCAGCAGACCCCAGGGGAGATACTTTGAAAAACTGTTTTTT.

In its sample, this clone was seen a few times. The V and J genes are TRBV18 and TRBJ1-2; no definite D call. Germline CDR1 KGHSH, CDR2 LQKENI. The CDR3 runs to 14 residues. The V end was cut by 6 bases, the J end by 8 bases, with 19 bases between. In DNA form, the CDR3 reads TGTGCCAGCTCCTTACCTTTAGGAGGGATCGGCTACACCTTC. This sequence encodes CASSLPLGGIGYTF.

CDR3 sequence: CASSAAGDIQYF. CDR3 in DNA: TGCGCCAGCAGCGCGGCCGGGGACATTCAGTACTTC. This chain uses TRBV10-2 with TRBJ2-4, with D tentatively TRBD2 (5 bases). This CDR3 has 12 amino acids. V lost 6 bases and J lost 8, with 11 bases in between. Germline loops: CDR1 WSHSY, CDR2 SAAADI.

The rearrangement uses TRBV5-5 and TRBJ2-3; TRBD1 aligns across 7 bases. This CDR3 is 13 amino acids long. The V gene's germline CDR1 is SGHKS and CDR2 YYEKEE (reference sequence). V trimming: 3 bases; J trimming: 4 bases; junction bases outside the gene matches: 2. The CDR3 nucleotides are TGTGCCAGCAGCTCACAGGGGCCAGATACGCAGTATTTT. Translated, it gives CASSSQGPDTQYF. Supplemented by reference TRBV5-5 and TRBJ2-3, the full variable domain reads DAGVTQSPTHLIKTRGQQVTLRCSPISGHKSVSWYQQVLGQGPQFIFQYYEKEERGRGNFPDRFSARQFPNYSSELNVNALLLGDSALYLCASSSQGPDTQYFGPGTRLTVL.

The V call is TRBV23-1, the J call TRBJ1-3; D is ambiguous. TRBV23-1 carries the ORF label, with uncertain function. This CDR3 contains 17 residues. V was trimmed by 7 bases and J by 2 bases, leaving 21 bases between them. Here the CDR3 reads CASTPGPSYSTGNTIYF. In DNA form, the CDR3 reads TGCGCCAGCACCCCCGGCCCCAGCTACTCCACTGGAAACACCATATATTTT.

This clone has a single count. The J gene is TRBJ2-3, the V gene TRBV29-1, with no clear D. Looked up from germline, CDR1 is SQVTM and CDR2 is ANQGSEA. V shed 4 bases and J shed 6 bases, with 11 bases lying between them. This CDR3 comprises 12 residues. CDR3 nucleotides: TGCAGCGTTGCAGGTAGCTTCGATACGCAGTATTTT. Amino acids: CSVAGSFDTQYF.

V gene TRBV9 combines with J gene TRBJ1-2, with TRBD1 identical over 8 bases. This CDR3 has 16 amino acids. J was trimmed by 4 bases and V by 2 bases; bases with no gene match: 10. Germline loops: CDR1 SGDLS, CDR2 YYNGEE. The CDR3: CASSVGQGSGGYGYTF. The CDR3 DNA reads TGTGCCAGCAGCGTCGGACAGGGATCGGGAGGCTATGGCTACACCTTC.

The gene calls are TRBV10-3 and TRBJ1-4; 7 nucleotides line up with TRBD1. Germline V gene lookup returns CDR1 ENHRY and CDR2 SYGVKD. V was pared by 4 bases and J by 3 bases, with 11 bases of the junction left unmatched. This CDR3 has 17 amino acids. The CDR3 sequence is CAISGVGTDGANEKLFF. CDR3 nucleotide sequence: TGTGCCATCAGTGGGGTCGGGACAGACGGCGCTAATGAAAAACTGTTTTTT.

The gene calls are TRBV2 and TRBJ1-5; D may be TRBD1 (6 bases). The ends were cut back, 6 bases at V and 1 base at J, with 13 bases in the middle. CDR1 SNHLY and CDR2 FYNNEI come from the germline V gene. The CDR3 totals 15 residues. The CDR3 DNA follows: TGTGCCAGCAGGGGGACATTCTCCAGCAATCAGCCCCAGCATTTT. Amino acids: CASRGTFSSNQPQHF.

The gene calls are TRBV19 and TRBJ2-7, with 7 bases identical to TRBD2. Germline assignment: CDR1 LNHDA and CDR2 SQIVND (reference sequence). CDR3 length: 15 residues. V lost 4 bases to trimming and J lost 6 bases; unmatched junction nucleotides: 12. DNA for the CDR3: TGTGCCAGTAGTACCAGATCGGGGGGTAGCGGCGAGCAGTACTTC. Protein: CASSTRSGGSGEQYF.

This chain connects TRBV27 to TRBJ1-1, with D perhaps TRBD1 (5 bases). In germline, CDR1 is MNHEY, CDR2 SMNVEV (reference sequence). Between the trimmed V and J ends, which lost 6 bases and 4 bases, there was a span of 12 bases. The CDR3 contains 13 residues. CDR3 protein: CASRAGSSTEAFF. CDR3 in DNA: TGTGCCAGCAGAGCAGGGTCGAGCACTGAAGCTTTCTTT.

The chain couples TRBV7-9 to TRBJ1-3; D uncertain. Trimming left V 10 bases short and J 0 bases short, with 19 bases between. Germline CDR1 reads SEHNR; CDR2 reads FQNEAQ (reference sequence). There are 16 residues in the CDR3. The CDR3 spells CANQVWQEYSGNTIYF. In DNA, the CDR3 is TGTGCCAACCAGGTGTGGCAGGAGTACTCTGGAAACACCATATATTTT. The variable domain in full, with the rest retrieved from reference TRBV7-9 and TRBJ1-3, is DTGVSQNPRHKITKRGQNVTFRCDPISEHNRLYWYRQTLGQGPEFLTYFQNEAQLEKSRLLSDRFSAERPKGSFSTLEIQRTEQGDSAMYLCANQVWQEYSGNTIYFGEGSWLTVV.

The V and J genes are TRBV5-1 and TRBJ2-2, with D perhaps matching TRBD1 (5 bases). Trimming cost V 0 bases and J 0 bases, with 6 bases left between them. CDR1 SGHRS and CDR2 YFSETQ come from the germline V gene. The CDR3 sequence is 15 residues long. The CDR3 loop reads CASSLGQPNTGELFF. In DNA, the CDR3 is TGCGCCAGCAGCTTGGGACAGCCGAACACCGGGGAGCTGTTTTTT. The full variable domain, its missing parts supplied by reference TRBV5-1 and TRBJ2-2, is KAGVTQTPRYLIKTRGQQVTLSCSPISGHRSVSWYQQTPGQGLQFLFEYFSETQRNKGNFPGRFSGRQFSNSRSEMNVSTLELGDSALYLCASSLGQPNTGELFFGEGSRLTVL.

V is TRBV5-1 and J is TRBJ1-4, with 11 positions matching TRBD1. CDR1 SGHRS and CDR2 YFSETQ come from the germline V gene. The CDR3 is 13 residues long. J lost 6 bases, V lost 5 bases, and 0 bases had no gene match. The DNA of the CDR3 is TGCGCCAGCAGGGGACAGGGGGATGAAAAACTGTTTTTT. Its protein is CASRGQGDEKLFF.

The chain is built from TRBV7-8 and TRBJ2-3, with 8 bases lining up with TRBD1. The CDR3 loop spans 16 amino acids. Per germline, CDR1 SGHVS and CDR2 FQNEAQ. With V trimmed by 1 base and J by 4 bases, 7 bases remained unmatched. The CDR3 bases are TGTGCCAGCAGCTTAGTCGGACAGGGACAGGCAGATACGCAGTATTTT. It translates to CASSLVGQGQADTQYF. The whole variable domain, filled in from reference TRBV7-8 and TRBJ2-3, reads GAGVSQSPRYKVAKRGQDVALRCDPISGHVSLFWYQQALGQGPEFLTYFQNEAQLDKSGLPSDRFFAERPEGSVSTLKIQRTQQEDSAVYLCASSLVGQGQADTQYFGPGTRLTVL.

This chain joins TRBV5-1 and TRBJ1-2; 11 bases align to TRBD1. V lost 4 bases, J lost 6 bases, and 8 bases stayed unmatched. Germline V gives CDR1 SGHRS, CDR2 YFSETQ. The CDR3 sequence is 15 residues long. Written as DNA, the CDR3 is TGCGCCAGCAGCATGGGGACAGGGGGTCTCGATGGCTACACCTTC. As protein: CASSMGTGGLDGYTF.

The chain employs TRBV5-8 and TRBJ2-1; 11 bases match TRBD2. CDR1 and CDR2 from the germline V gene are SGHTS and YDEGEE. The CDR3 contains 18 residues. V shed 0 bases, J shed 0 bases, and the junction held 5 bases outside the gene matches. The CDR3 coding sequence is TGTGCCAGCAGCTTGGAAGGACTAGCGGGTAGCTCCTACAATGAGCAGTTCTTC. Residues: CASSLEGLAGSSYNEQFF. The full variable domain, its missing parts supplied by reference TRBV5-8 and TRBJ2-1, is EAGVTQSPTHLIKTRGQQATLRCSPISGHTSVYWYQQALGLGLQFLLWYDEGEERNRGNFPPRFSGRQFPNYSSELNVNALELEDSALYLCASSLEGLAGSSYNEQFFGPGTRLTVL.

The chain has TRBV28 and TRBJ1-2; D gene uncertain. Germline V CDR1 and CDR2: MDHEN, SYDVKM. Trimming stripped 0 bases from V and 0 bases from J, with 5 bases between. The CDR3 is 14 residues long. The CDR3 region is CASSLWGTNYGYTF. CDR3 nucleotide sequence: TGTGCCAGCAGTTTATGGGGGACTAACTATGGCTACACCTTC.

Only one count was recorded for this clone. The rearrangement links TRBV10-2 to TRBJ2-3, with D possibly being TRBD1 (5 bases). CDR3 size: 14 residues. V was pared by 5 bases and J by 2 bases, with 11 bases between. The germline V gene encodes CDR1 WSHSY and CDR2 SAAADI. The CDR3 here is CASSNGAVTDTQYF. The DNA for the CDR3 is TGCGCCAGCAGTAATGGGGCTGTCACAGATACGCAGTATTTT.

This chain's CDR3 is CASSLDILNTEAFF. The CDR3 DNA reads TGCGCCAGCAGCCTGGACATATTGAACACTGAAGCTTTCTTT. This chain uses TRBV4-1 with TRBJ1-1; TRBD1 might be the D (5 bases). V was clipped by 4 bases and J by 0 bases, with 9 bases between them. Germline V lookup: CDR1 MGHRA, CDR2 YSYEKL. The CDR3 sequence is 14 residues long.

The genes are TRBV6-1 and TRBJ2-1; D may be TRBD1 (6 bases). The germline V and J ends were trimmed by 1 base and 7 bases, with 14 bases remaining between them. The CDR3 has 15 amino acids. Germline loops: CDR1 MNHNS, CDR2 SASEGT. The CDR3 loop is CASSEVGGWGNEQFF. The CDR3 DNA is TGTGCCAGCAGTGAAGTAGGGGGATGGGGTAATGAGCAGTTCTTC.

The rearrangement uses TRBV19 and TRBJ1-5; 11 nucleotides match TRBD1. Trimming took 3 bases from V and 4 from J; bases not matched to a gene: 5. Germline loops: CDR1 LNHDA, CDR2 SQIVND (reference sequence). CDR3 size: 16 residues. The CDR3 DNA reads as TGTGCCAGTAGTATCACCGGGACAGGGGGGAATCAGCCCCAGCATTTT. Its translation is CASSITGTGGNQPQHF.

The CDR3 bases are TGTGCCAGCAGCTCGGACGGACCCTATGGCTACACCTTC. This translates into CASSSDGPYGYTF. The chain carries TRBV7-9 and TRBJ1-2; no definite D call. CDR1 and CDR2 (germline): SEHNR, FQNEAQ (reference sequence). The CDR3 sequence is 13 residues long. V lost 4 bases to trimming and J lost 4 bases, with 10 bases between them. The variable domain in full, with the rest retrieved from reference TRBV7-9 and TRBJ1-2, is DTGVSQNPRHKITKRGQNVTFRCDPISEHNRLYWYRQTLGQGPEFLTYFQNEAQLEKSRLLSDRFSAERPKGSFSTLEIQRTEQGDSAMYLCASSSDGPYGYTFGSGTRLTVV.

The chain is built from TRBV2 and TRBJ2-7, with 8 bases matching TRBD1. CDR1 and CDR2 from the germline V gene are SNHLY and FYNNEI. The CDR3 contains 11 residues. Losses at the gene ends were 11 bases for V and 2 bases for J; bases not matched to a gene: 2. CDR3 coding DNA: TGTGCCGGGACAGGAGCCTACGAGCAGTACTTC. Translating gives CAGTGAYEQYF.

The chain links TRBV13 to TRBJ2-3; 8 bases line up with TRBD2. The CDR3 runs 20 residues. The V gene's germline CDR1 is PRHDT and CDR2 FYEKMQ (reference sequence). V dropped 1 base and J dropped 3; count of bases not matched to a gene: 18. CDR3 region: CASSLAGVGRGGLTTDTQYF. The CDR3 DNA follows: TGTGCCAGCAGCTTAGCTGGGGTAGGGCGCGGGGGGCTCACTACAGATACGCAGTATTTT.